This T cell receptor beta chain came from a study of vaccination and CD4 T cells after COVID-19 (dated 2022 in TCRdb). About the full investigation: Convalescent patients had a positive SARS-CoV-2 result on nasal swab PCR, and of these patients, 8 or 9 had mild disease and one had severe disease. Six males and four females were included in the convalescent cohort, with two Hispanic individuals, seven Caucasians, two Asians and one multiracial person represented. Each participant got two doses of either the Pfizer-BioNTech BNT162b2 vaccine (n=8) or the Moderna mRNA-1273 vaccine (n=2). Post-vaccine blood samples were collected a median of about 69 days after the second vaccine dose, ranging from roughly 13 to 241 days. Overlapping spike peptide pools from SARS-CoV-2 and from the common cold coronaviruses HCoV-NL63, HCoV-OC43 and HCoV-229E were used as culture stimuli. Post-COVID blood samples were collected from convalescent patients a median of roughly 100 days after diagnosis, with a range of about 35 to 180 days. The spike-specific CD4+ TCR repertoire was compared before and after mRNA vaccination in over nine COVID-19 convalescent patients and several infection-naive healthy vaccine recipients. Control cultures received a CEFX viral epitope pool as the positive control, an HIV-1 Nef peptide pool as the negative control, or no peptide.

About this clonotype itself: Its antigen has not been determined. No much larger clone exists at a distance of one base, and base qualities are not known.

From the germline V gene, CDR1 is SGHTA and CDR2 is FQGNSA. After removal of 0 bases from V and 6 bases from J, the junction retains 10 bases not matched to a gene. The CDR3 goes from the cysteine to the phenylalanine over 17 residues. Only CDR3 DNA remains: 51 bases, in frame from the first base. Study-level results and caveats: Of the vaccine-specific clones in convalescent patients, 304 of 307, or nearly all, reacted only to SARS-CoV-2 spike and did not cross-react with common cold coronaviruses. In convalescent patients, a median roughly 86% of post-vaccine SARS-CoV-2-reactive clones were detected only after vaccination, suggesting vaccine-specific priming. Relatively few convalescent patients were included in the study, and early timepoints after natural infection were not analyzed. Although the median number of SARS-CoV-2-reactive clonotypes went up from fewer than 25 after infection to 35 to 40 after vaccination, the increase was not significant.

The library relied on PCR. TCR sequencing of DNA from cultured CD4+ T cells used the Oncomine TCR Beta short-read assay at the Johns Hopkins FTIC core. The QIAamp micro DNA kit was used to extract genomic DNA from the cultured CD4+ T cells. Oncomine TCR Beta libraries from cultured CD4+ T cells were pooled with unique dual indexes and sequenced on an Illumina iSeq 100. The authors processed their data as follows. Non-productive sequences were removed, and CDR3s that did not start with C, did not end with F or W, or were shorter than 7 amino acids were discarded. The MANAFEST web application identified antigen-specific clonotypes by comparing peptide-stimulated wells against reference wells and other culture wells. Positive clones required FDR below 0.05, an odds ratio above 5, and productive frequency above 0.1% in at least two of three replicate wells. A clonotype was classed as cross-reactive if the clonotype showed significant expansion both in SARS-CoV-2 spike wells and in at least one common cold coronavirus spike condition. Levenshtein distances (stringdist) and unrooted phylogenetic trees (ape) in R version 3.6.1 were used to assess CDR3 homology. TCRdb reran the public reads through fastp at Q25 and MiXCR, keeping productive beta chains. Rows matching on CDR3 protein sequence are summarized as one entry with the most common DNA and genes. It is TCRdb's table, rather than the study itself, that gives the V and J calls and clone size. This sample is represented by tens of thousands of distinct CDR3 sequences; over 40% of them were singletons. Together, the top ten hold 4.6% of the sample.

The sample's treatment or condition, from its label and the paper: roughly 10-day PBMC culture with coronavirus spike peptide pools or control peptides (ViraFEST assay). To expand antigen-specific T cells with peptide pools and then pick out the expanded clonotypes through TCR sequencing, the study relied on the ViraFEST assay. The convalescent patients' positive SARS-CoV-2 PCR tests were from March to December 2020, which was before the Alpha, Beta and Delta variants emerged in the United States. More than 1.5 million PBMCs per well were cultured in IMDM with roughly 5.2% human AB serum and 8 to 10 IU/ml IL-2, plus 10 ug/ml peptide pools. On days 3 and 7, half of the culture medium was replaced with fresh IL-2-containing medium. After less than 12 days of culture, CD4+ T cells were isolated by negative selection using the EasySep CD4+ T cell isolation kit. PBMCs were separated from whole blood using Ficoll-Paque Plus gradient centrifugation and then either used fresh or cryopreserved at -140C. In general, triplicate wells were set up for every culture condition.

The chain is assembled from TRBV7-2 and TRBJ2-3, with 9 bases matching TRBD2. This TCR was sampled from a human donor who had recovered from COVID-19. Sequencing was carried out using CD4+ T cells from blood, cultured in vitro. The CDR3 protein sequence reads: CASSLASGGARGDTQYF. The nucleotide sequence reads as follows: TGTGCCAGCAGCTTAGCTAGCGGGGGAGCTCGGGGGGATACGCAGTATTTT.